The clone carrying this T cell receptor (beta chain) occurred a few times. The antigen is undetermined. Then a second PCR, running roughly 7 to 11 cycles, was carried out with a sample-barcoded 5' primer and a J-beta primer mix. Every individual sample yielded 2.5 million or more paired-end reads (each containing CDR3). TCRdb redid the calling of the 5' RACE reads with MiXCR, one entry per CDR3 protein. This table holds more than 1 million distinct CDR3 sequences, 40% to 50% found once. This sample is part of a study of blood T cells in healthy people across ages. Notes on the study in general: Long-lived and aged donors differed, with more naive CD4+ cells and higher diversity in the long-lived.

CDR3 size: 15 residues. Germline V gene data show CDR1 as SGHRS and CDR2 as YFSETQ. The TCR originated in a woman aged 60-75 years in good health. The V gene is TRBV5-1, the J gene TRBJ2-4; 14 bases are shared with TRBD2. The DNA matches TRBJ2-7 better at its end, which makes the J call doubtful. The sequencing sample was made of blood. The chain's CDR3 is CASGSGLAGDFEQYF. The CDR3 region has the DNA TGCGCCAGCGGATCGGGACTAGCGGGAGATTTCGAGCAGTACTTC.